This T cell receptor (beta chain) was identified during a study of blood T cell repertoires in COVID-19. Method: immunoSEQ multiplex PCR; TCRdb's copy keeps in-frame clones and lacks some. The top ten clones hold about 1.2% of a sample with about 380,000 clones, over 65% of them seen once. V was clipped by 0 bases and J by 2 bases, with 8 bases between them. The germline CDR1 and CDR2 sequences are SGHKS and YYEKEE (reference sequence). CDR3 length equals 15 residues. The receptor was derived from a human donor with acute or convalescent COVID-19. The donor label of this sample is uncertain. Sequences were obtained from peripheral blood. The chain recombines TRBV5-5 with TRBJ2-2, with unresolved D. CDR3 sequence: CASSLVTRNTGELFF. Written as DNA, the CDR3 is TGTGCCAGCAGCTTGGTCACCAGAAACACCGGGGAGCTGTTTTTT. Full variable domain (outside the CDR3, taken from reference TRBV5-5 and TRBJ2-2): DAGVTQSPTHLIKTRGQQVTLRCSPISGHKSVSWYQQVLGQGPQFIFQYYEKEERGRGNFPDRFSARQFPNYSSELNVNALLLGDSALYLCASSLVTRNTGELFFGEGSRLTVL.